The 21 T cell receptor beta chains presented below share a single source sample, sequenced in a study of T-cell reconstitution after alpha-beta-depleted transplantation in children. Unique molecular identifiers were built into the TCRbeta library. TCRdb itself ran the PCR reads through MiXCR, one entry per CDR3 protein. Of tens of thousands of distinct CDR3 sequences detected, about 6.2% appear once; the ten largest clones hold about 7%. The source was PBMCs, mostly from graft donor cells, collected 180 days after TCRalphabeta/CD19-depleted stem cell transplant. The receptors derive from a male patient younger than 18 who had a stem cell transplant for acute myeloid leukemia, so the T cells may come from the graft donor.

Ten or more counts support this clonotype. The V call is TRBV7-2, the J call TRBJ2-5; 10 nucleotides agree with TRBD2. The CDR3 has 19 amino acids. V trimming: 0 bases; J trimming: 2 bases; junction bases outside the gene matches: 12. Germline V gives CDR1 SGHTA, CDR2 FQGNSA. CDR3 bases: TGTGCCAGCAGCTTAGCGCCCTCGATAGCGGGAGGTGAGCAAGAGACCCAGTACTTC. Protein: CASSLAPSIAGGEQETQYF.

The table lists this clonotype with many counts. This chain's CDR3 is CASSPDRGNNQPQHF. CDR3 sequence (DNA): TGTGCCAGCAGCCCAGACAGGGGAAACAATCAGCCCCAGCATTTT. The chain has TRBV7-2 and TRBJ1-5, with TRBD1 identical over 8 bases. The CDR3 runs 15 residues. The V gene end was trimmed by 5 bases and the J gene end by 3 bases; junction bases not matched to a gene: 6. The germline gives CDR1 SGHTA, CDR2 FQGNSA.

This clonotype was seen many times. For the CDR3, the DNA is TGTGCCAGCAGTCCTAGAAGGGGCGGGACTGAAGCTTTCTTT. Encoded protein: CASSPRRGGTEAFF. The chain links TRBV6-1 to TRBJ1-1; TRBD1 might be the D (5 bases). V lost 5 bases and J 5 bases, leaving 15 bases between the germline ends. Per germline, CDR1 MNHNS and CDR2 SASEGT. The CDR3 is 14 amino acids.

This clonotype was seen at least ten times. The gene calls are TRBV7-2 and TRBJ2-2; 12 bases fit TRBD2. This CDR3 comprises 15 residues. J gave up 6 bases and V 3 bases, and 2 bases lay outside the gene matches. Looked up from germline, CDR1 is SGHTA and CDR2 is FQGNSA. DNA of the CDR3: TGTGCCAGCAGCTTCCCTAGCGGGAGGGCCGGGGAGCTGTTTTTT. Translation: CASSFPSGRAGELFF.

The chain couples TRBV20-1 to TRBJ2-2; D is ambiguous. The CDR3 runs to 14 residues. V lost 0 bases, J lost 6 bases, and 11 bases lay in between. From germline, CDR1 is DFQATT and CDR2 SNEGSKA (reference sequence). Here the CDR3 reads CSARDAANPGELFF. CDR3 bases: TGCAGTGCTAGAGATGCAGCAAATCCCGGGGAGCTGTTTTTT.

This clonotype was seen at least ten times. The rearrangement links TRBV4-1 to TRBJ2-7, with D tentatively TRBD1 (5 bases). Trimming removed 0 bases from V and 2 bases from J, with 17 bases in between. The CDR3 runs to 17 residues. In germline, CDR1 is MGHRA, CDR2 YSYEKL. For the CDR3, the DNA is TGCGCCAGCAGCCAAGAAGGGGCCGGCCTTCGAACCTACGAGCAGTACTTC. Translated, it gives CASSQEGAGLRTYEQYF.

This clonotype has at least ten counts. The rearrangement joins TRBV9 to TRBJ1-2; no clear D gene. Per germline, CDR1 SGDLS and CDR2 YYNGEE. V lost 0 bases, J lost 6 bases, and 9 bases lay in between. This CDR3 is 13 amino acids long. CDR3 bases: TGTGCCAGCAGCGTAGCCACAGAACATGGCTACACCTTC. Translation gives CASSVATEHGYTF.

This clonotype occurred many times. CDR3 residues: CASRTTRDWGETQYF. The CDR3 region has the DNA TGTGCCAGCAGAACGACAAGGGACTGGGGGGAGACCCAGTACTTC. The chain has TRBV3-1 and TRBJ2-5, with a weak D call TRBD2 (6 bases). Germline CDR1 is LGHDT and CDR2 is YNNKEL (reference sequence). V dropped 6 bases and J dropped 5 bases, with 19 bases sitting between them. The CDR3 consists of 15 residues.

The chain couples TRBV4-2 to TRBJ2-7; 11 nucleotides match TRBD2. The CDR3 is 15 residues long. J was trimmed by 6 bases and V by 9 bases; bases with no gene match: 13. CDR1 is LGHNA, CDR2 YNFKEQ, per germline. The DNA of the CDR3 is TGTGCCAGGGGCCCCGGGACTAGCGGTTTAAGCGAGCAGTACTTC. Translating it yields CARGPGTSGLSEQYF.

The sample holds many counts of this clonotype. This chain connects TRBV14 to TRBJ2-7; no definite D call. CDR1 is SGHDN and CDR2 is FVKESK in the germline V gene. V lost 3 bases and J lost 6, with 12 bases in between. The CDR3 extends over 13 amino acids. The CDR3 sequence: CASSQVLDSEQYF. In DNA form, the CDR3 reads TGTGCCAGCAGCCAGGTTCTCGATTCCGAGCAGTACTTC.

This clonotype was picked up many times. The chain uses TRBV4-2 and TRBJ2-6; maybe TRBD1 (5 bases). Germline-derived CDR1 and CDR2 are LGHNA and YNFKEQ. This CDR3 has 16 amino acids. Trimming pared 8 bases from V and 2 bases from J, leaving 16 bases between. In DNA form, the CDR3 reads TGTGCCAGCCAACCGGAAAAGGGGACTGGGGCCAACGTCCTGACTTTC. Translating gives CASQPEKGTGANVLTF.

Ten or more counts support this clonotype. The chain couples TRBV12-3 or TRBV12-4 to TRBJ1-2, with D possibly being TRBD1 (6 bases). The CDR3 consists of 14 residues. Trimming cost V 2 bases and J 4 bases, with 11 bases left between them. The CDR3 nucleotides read TGTGCCAGCAGTTTATCTCCAGGGGCCTATGGCTACACCTTC. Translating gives CASSLSPGAYGYTF.

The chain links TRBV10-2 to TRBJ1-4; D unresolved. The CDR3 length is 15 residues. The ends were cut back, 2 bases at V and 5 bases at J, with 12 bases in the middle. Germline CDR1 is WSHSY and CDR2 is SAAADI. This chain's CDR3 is CASSEMVRRNEKLFF. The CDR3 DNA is TGCGCCAGCAGTGAGATGGTCAGGAGAAATGAAAAACTGTTTTTT.

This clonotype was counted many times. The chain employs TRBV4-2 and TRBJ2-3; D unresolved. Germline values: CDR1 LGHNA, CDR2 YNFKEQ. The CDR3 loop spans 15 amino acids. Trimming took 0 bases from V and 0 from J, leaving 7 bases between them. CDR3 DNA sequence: TGTGCCAGCAGCCAAGAAACAGCCAGCACAGATACGCAGTATTTT. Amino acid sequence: CASSQETASTDTQYF.

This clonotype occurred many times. DNA for the CDR3: TGTGCCAGCATGCGGGAGCAGCAAAACATTCAGTACTTC. This gives the protein CASMREQQNIQYF. The chain combines TRBV2 with TRBJ2-4, with TRBD2 matching over 7 bases. Germline CDR1 and CDR2: SNHLY and FYNNEI. Germline trimming cut 7 bases from V and 5 bases from J; bases unmatched to any gene: 5. The CDR3 length is 13 residues.

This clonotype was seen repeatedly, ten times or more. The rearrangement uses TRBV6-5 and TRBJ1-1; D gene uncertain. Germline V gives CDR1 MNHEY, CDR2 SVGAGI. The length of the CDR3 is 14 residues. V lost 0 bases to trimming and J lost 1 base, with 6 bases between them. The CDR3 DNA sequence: TGTGCCAGCAGTTACTCTACCGCGAACACTGAAGCTTTCTTT. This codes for CASSYSTANTEAFF.

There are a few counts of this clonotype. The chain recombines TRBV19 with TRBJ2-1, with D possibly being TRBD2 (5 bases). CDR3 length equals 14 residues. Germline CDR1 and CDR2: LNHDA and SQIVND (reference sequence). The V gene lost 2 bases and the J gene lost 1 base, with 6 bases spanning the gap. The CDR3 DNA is TGTGCCAGTAGTATAAGCGGTTCCTACAATGAGCAGTTCTTC. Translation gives CASSISGSYNEQFF.

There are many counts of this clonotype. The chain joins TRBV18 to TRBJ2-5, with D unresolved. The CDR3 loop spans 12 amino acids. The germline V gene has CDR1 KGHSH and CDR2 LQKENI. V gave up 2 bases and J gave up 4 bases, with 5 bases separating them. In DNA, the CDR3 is TGTGCCAGCTCACCAACGGGAGAGACCCAGTACTTC. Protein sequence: CASSPTGETQYF.

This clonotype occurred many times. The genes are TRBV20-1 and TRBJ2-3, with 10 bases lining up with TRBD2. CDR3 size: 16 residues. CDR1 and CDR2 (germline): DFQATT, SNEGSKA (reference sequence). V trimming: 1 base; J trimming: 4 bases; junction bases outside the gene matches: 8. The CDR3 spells CSARAPSSGRADTQYF. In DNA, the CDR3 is TGCAGTGCTAGAGCCCCCTCGAGCGGGAGGGCAGATACGCAGTATTTT.

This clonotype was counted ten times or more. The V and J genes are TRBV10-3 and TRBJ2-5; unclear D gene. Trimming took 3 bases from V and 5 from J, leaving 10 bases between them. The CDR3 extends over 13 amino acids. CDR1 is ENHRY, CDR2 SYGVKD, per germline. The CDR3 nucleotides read TGTGCCATCAGTGAAATTCCCCAGGAGACCCAGTACTTC. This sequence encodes CAISEIPQETQYF.

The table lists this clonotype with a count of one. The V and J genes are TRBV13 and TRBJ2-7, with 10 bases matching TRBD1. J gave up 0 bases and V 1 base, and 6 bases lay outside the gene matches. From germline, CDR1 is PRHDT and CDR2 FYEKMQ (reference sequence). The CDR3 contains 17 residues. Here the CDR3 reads CASSLEDRGSSSYEQYF. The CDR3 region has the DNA TGTGCCAGCAGCTTAGAGGACAGGGGGTCGAGCTCCTACGAGCAGTACTTC.